A selection of T cell receptor beta chains follows, all from one sample in a study of T cell repertoires in cytomegalovirus infection. TCRdb reprocessed the reads via MiXCR and lists one record per CDR3 protein. Of more than 200,000 distinct CDR3 sequences listed, 8% to 9.5% were seen once; the top ten hold approximately 15%. The sequenced sample consisted of PBMCs. The source of these receptors is a human donor in good health (CMV status not recorded). Some clones in this sample may be carry-over from other donors' samples. CDR3s include the opening cysteine and the closing phenylalanine or tryptophan. D genes are given only for firm matches. Clone size, where shown, is once, few, many, or a class for clones that have expanded.

many	TRBD1	TRBV7-9	TRBJ2-3	CASNWGQGIGTQYF	TGTGCCAGCAACTGGGGACAGGGAATAGGTACGCAGTATTTT
many	TRBD2	TRBV7-2	TRBJ2-1	CASSPNSGGYNEQFF	TGTGCCAGCAGCCCCAATAGCGGGGGTTACAATGAGCAGTTCTTC
few	NA	TRBV27	TRBJ1-1	CASRPSYGVWRTEAFF	TGTGCCAGCAGACCATCATACGGAGTCTGGAGAACTGAAGCTTTCTTT
NA	TRBD2	TRBV6-6	TRBJ2-1	CASQAGGQYNEQFF	TGTGCCAGTCAAGCGGGAGGACAATACAATGAGCAGTTCTTC
NA	TRBD2	TRBV7-2	TRBJ2-3	CASSLGLAGVRSTDTQYF	TGTGCCAGCAGCCTCGGACTAGCGGGAGTTCGTAGCACAGATACGCAGTATTTT
NA	NA	TRBV30	TRBJ2-7	CAWSGAGAEQYF	TGTGCCTGGAGCGGGGCAGGGGCCGAGCAGTACTTC
NA	NA	TRBV30	TRBJ2-7	CAWSRSYEQYF	TGTGCCTGGAGTAGGTCCTACGAGCAGTACTTC
NA	TRBD1	TRBV12-3/TRBV12-4	TRBJ1-1	CASRQTGLNTEAFF	TGTGCCAGCAGACAGACAGGGTTAAACACTGAAGCTTTCTTT
many	NA	TRBV29-1	TRBJ2-3	CSGGWASSTDTQYF	TGCAGCGGCGGTTGGGCCTCTAGCACAGATACGCAGTATTTT
many	NA	TRBV28	TRBJ1-1	CASRSSGVWNTEAFF	TGTGCCAGCAGATCCTCGGGAGTGTGGAACACTGAAGCTTTCTTT
NA	NA	TRBV29-1	TRBJ2-1	CSVEGRDVGDNEQFF	TGCAGCGTTGAAGGGAGGGACGTAGGCGACAATGAGCAGTTCTTC
many	TRBD2	TRBV29-1	TRBJ2-3	CSVASGRALVTDTQYF	TGCAGCGTCGCTAGCGGGAGGGCCCTCGTAACAGATACGCAGTATTTT
NA	NA	TRBV7-2	TRBJ1-5	CASSFRGGEVGQPQHF	TGTGCCAGCAGCTTTCGGGGGGGGGAGGTTGGGCAGCCCCAGCATTTT
NA	NA	TRBV12-3/TRBV12-4	TRBJ1-6	CASRPGQGHSPLHF	TGTGCCAGCAGACCAGGTCAGGGGCATTCACCCCTCCACTTT
NA	NA	TRBV4-1	TRBJ1-2	CATNSAEGYTF	TGCGCCACCAACTCGGCCGAGGGCTACACCTTC
NA	NA	TRBV5-1	TRBJ1-2	CASRSGQYGYTF	TGCGCCAGCAGGTCCGGACAGTATGGCTACACCTTC
NA	NA	TRBV14	TRBJ2-1	CASSQGGVKRGNEQFF	TGTGCCAGCAGCCAAGGGGGGGTGAAGCGAGGCAATGAGCAGTTCTTC
many	NA	TRBV6-2/TRBV6-3	TRBJ2-5	CASSYPADGRGTQYF	TGTGCCAGCAGTTACCCGGCGGACGGACGTGGGACCCAGTACTTC
few	TRBD2	TRBV12-3/TRBV12-4	TRBJ2-6	CASSFGLAGASGANVLTF	TGTGCCAGCAGTTTCGGGCTAGCGGGAGCTTCTGGGGCCAACGTCCTGACTTTC